Below are 9 T cell receptor beta chains sequenced from a single sample in a study of T cell responses to AZD1222 COVID-19 vaccine. Assay: immunoSEQ multiplex PCR; the TCRdb copy retains only in-frame clones and omits some. This table holds around 150,000 clones, about 92% found once. The specimen comprised peripheral blood, sampled 28 days after the second AZD1222 dose. The receptors shown here come from an adult who received the AZD1222 COVID-19 vaccine.

This chain uses TRBV21-1 with TRBJ1-5. TRBV21-1 is classified as a pseudogene. There are 15 residues in the CDR3. The CDR3 protein is CASSKVSSSGAPQHF. The CDR3 DNA sequence: TGTGCCAGCAGCAAAGTTTCTTCCTCCGGCGCGCCCCAGCATTTT.

The rearrangement joins TRBV4-3 to TRBJ2-7; 9 bases are shared with TRBD2. V shed 1 base and J 4 bases; nucleotides not matched to a gene: 5. In germline, CDR1 is LGHNA, CDR2 YSLEER. The CDR3 runs to 15 residues. CDR3 residues: CASSQGTTSGYEQYF. The CDR3 DNA sequence: TGCGCCAGCAGCCAAGGCACGACTAGCGGATACGAGCAGTACTTC.

V is TRBV27 and J is TRBJ2-7, with D perhaps matching TRBD1 (5 bases). V gave up 5 bases and J gave up 5 bases, with 19 bases separating them. The CDR3 has 15 residues. Germline V gene sequence: CDR1 MNHEY, CDR2 SMNVEV (reference sequence). The CDR3 bases are TGTGCCAGCAGTCCCCGTTCGTGGCAGGGTGACGAGCAGTACTTC. Its translation: CASSPRSWQGDEQYF.

The V gene is TRBV15, the J gene TRBJ2-1; unclear D gene. The V gene's germline CDR1 is LNHNV and CDR2 YYDKDF (reference sequence). Between the trimmed V and J ends, which lost 0 bases and 11 bases, there was a span of 11 bases. There are 13 residues in the CDR3. CDR3 region: CATSRDTMGKQFF. As DNA, the CDR3 is TGTGCCACCAGCAGAGATACGATGGGCAAGCAGTTCTTC.

The chain links TRBV27 to TRBJ2-7, with D possibly matching TRBD2 (6 bases). The CDR3 sequence is 14 residues long. Trimming took off 3 bases at V and 2 bases at J, with 11 bases between the two ends. Germline lookup yields CDR1 MNHEY and CDR2 SMNVEV (reference sequence). CDR3 coding DNA: TGTGCCAGCAGTTTGAGCGGGCCAACCTACGAGCAGTACTTC. It codes for CASSLSGPTYEQYF.

This chain links TRBV7-9 with TRBJ1-3, with D tentatively TRBD1 (6 bases). Germline V gene sequence: CDR1 SEHNR, CDR2 FQNEAQ (reference sequence). Trimming cost V 5 bases and J 0 bases, with 11 bases left between them. The CDR3 has 15 residues. For the CDR3, the DNA is TGTGCCAGCAGCCAAGGGGGGAGCTCTGGAAACACCATATATTTT. Residues: CASSQGGSSGNTIYF.

The chain carries TRBV2 and TRBJ1-1; 8 nucleotides line up with TRBD1. The CDR3 length is 18 residues. V was pared by 5 bases and J by 1 base, with 15 bases of the junction left unmatched. Germline V gene lookup returns CDR1 SNHLY and CDR2 FYNNEI. The CDR3 DNA is TGTGCCAGCAGTAGGGACAGGTCCATCGATCCATCGAACACTGAAGCTTTCTTT. This gives the protein CASSRDRSIDPSNTEAFF.

This sequence joins TRBV7-9 and TRBJ2-1, with no clear D. Germline CDR1 SEHNR, CDR2 FQNEAQ (reference sequence). With 7 bases removed from V and 0 bases from J, the gap between germline ends came to 16 bases. The CDR3 spans 16 residues. As DNA, the CDR3 is TGTGCCAGCACCGTAGCTTATTCAGTCTCCTACAATGAGCAGTTCTTC. Translated: CASTVAYSVSYNEQFF.

This chain connects TRBV7-8 to TRBJ1-6; 9 bases align to TRBD1. CDR1 SGHVS and CDR2 FQNEAQ come from the germline V gene. CDR3 length equals 16 residues. The V gene end was trimmed by 5 bases and the J gene end by 5 bases; junction bases not matched to a gene: 7. This CDR3 is CASSPGQGSDNSPLHF. DNA of the CDR3: TGTGCCAGCAGCCCCGGACAGGGGAGCGATAATTCACCCCTCCACTTT.